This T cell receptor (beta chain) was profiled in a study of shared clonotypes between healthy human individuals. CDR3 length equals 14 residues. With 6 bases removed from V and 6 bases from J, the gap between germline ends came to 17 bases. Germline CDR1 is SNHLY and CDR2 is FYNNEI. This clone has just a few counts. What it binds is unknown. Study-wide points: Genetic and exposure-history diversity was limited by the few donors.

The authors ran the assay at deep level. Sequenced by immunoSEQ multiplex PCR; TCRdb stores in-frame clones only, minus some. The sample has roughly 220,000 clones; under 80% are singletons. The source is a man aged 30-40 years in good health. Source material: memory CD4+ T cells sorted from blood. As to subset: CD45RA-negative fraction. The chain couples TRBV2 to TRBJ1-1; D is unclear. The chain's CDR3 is CASSLRSVSSEAFF. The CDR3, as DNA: TGTGCCAGCAGCTTACGGAGCGTGTCGTCTGAAGCTTTCTTT.